One and the same sample provided the 22 T cell receptor beta chains below, sequenced in a study of cytomegalovirus exposure and HLA in healthy donors. Researchers ran the PCR with 60 Vbeta and 13 Jbeta primers. Profiling relied on immunoSEQ multiplex PCR, and the TCRdb table lists in-frame clones only, not all of them. Here the sample spans tens of thousands of clones, 70% to 85% being singletons. The source material was PBMCs. The receptor source for this set is a middle-aged woman in good health and CMV-seropositive.

A single count supports this clone. V gene TRBV29-1 combines with J gene TRBJ1-5, with 7 bases that match TRBD1. The CDR3 has 14 amino acids. The ends lost 4 bases at V and 3 bases at J; junction bases unmatched: 6. Looked up from germline, CDR1 is SQVTM and CDR2 is ANQGSEA. The CDR3 loop reads CSVGPGGNNQPQHF. In nucleotides, the CDR3 is TGCAGCGTTGGTCCAGGGGGAAACAATCAGCCCCAGCATTTT.

The genes are TRBV27 and TRBJ1-6; no clear D. This CDR3 contains 14 residues. CDR1 is MNHEY and CDR2 is SMNVEV in the germline V gene (reference sequence). Trimming removed 2 bases at V and 10 bases at J, with 12 bases between. In DNA, the CDR3 is TGTGCCAGCAGTTTACGGGGTAAGGAGTCACCCCTCCACTTT. The encoded protein is CASSLRGKESPLHF.

The J gene is TRBJ2-2, the V gene TRBV9; maybe TRBD2 (6 bases). CDR1 and CDR2 (germline): SGDLS, YYNGEE. This CDR3 has 17 residues. Trimming stripped 2 bases from V and 6 bases from J, with 20 bases between. The CDR3 loop reads CASSVGTGLVYAGELFF. CDR3 nucleotides: TGTGCCAGCAGCGTCGGCACGGGACTTGTTTACGCCGGGGAGCTGTTTTTT.

The DNA for the CDR3 is TGTGCCAGTAGTATAACAGGGTACAATCAGCCCCAGCATTTT. Protein product: CASSITGYNQPQHF. The rearrangement links TRBV19 to TRBJ1-5, with TRBD1 as a possible D gene (6 bases). Trimming took off 2 bases at V and 3 bases at J, with 8 bases between the two ends. Germline-derived CDR1 and CDR2 are LNHDA and SQIVND (reference sequence). CDR3 length equals 14 residues.

CDR3 in DNA: TGTGCCAGCAGCCAACCGGGACATAACAACATTCAGTACTTC. Its protein is CASSQPGHNNIQYF. This chain joins TRBV11-2 and TRBJ2-4, with D possibly TRBD1 on 6 matching bases. Germline values: CDR1 SGHAT, CDR2 FQNNGV. V was cut by 5 bases and J by 7 bases, with 15 bases left in between. The CDR3 covers 14 residues. The whole variable domain, filled in from reference TRBV11-2 and TRBJ2-4, reads EAGVAQSPRYKIIEKRQSVAFWCNPISGHATLYWYQQILGQGPKLLIQFQNNGVVDDSQLPKDRFSAERLKGVDSTLKIQPAKLEDSAVYLCASSQPGHNNIQYFGAGTRLSVL.

CDR3 region: CSTGEANYGYTF. In DNA form, the CDR3 reads TGCAGCACAGGAGAGGCTAACTATGGCTACACCTTC. J is TRBJ1-2 and V is TRBV29-1; weak D call: TRBD1 (5 bases). The length of the CDR3 is 12 residues. Germline CDR1 SQVTM, CDR2 ANQGSEA. Deletions cut 8 bases from V and 0 bases from J, with 10 bases between.

The chain has TRBV7-2 and TRBJ2-3, with a weak D call TRBD2 (7 bases). V dropped 3 bases and J dropped 6 bases, with 19 bases sitting between them. Germline V gene lookup returns CDR1 SGHTA and CDR2 FQGNSA. The CDR3 spans 16 residues. Here the CDR3 DNA reads TGTGCCAGCAGCTTTTCAAAGGCGGGGGCACTGGATACGCAGTATTTT. Translating gives CASSFSKAGALDTQYF.

This clone was recorded once. The rearrangement links TRBV5-1 to TRBJ1-1; D call uncertain. The germline CDR1 and CDR2 sequences are SGHRS and YFSETQ. This CDR3 has 13 amino acids. The V end lost 4 bases, the J end lost 0 bases, and 7 bases lay between the germline ends. CDR3 coding DNA: TGCGCCAGCAGCCCCGGGTTGAACACTGAAGCTTTCTTT. Translating gives CASSPGLNTEAFF.

J is TRBJ2-7 and V is TRBV5-6, with D perhaps matching TRBD1 (5 bases). Germline V CDR1 and CDR2: SGHDT, YYEEEE. V was trimmed by 0 bases and J by 6 bases, leaving 7 bases between them. The CDR3 is 12 amino acids. The CDR3 DNA reads TGTGCCAGCAGCTTGGGGGGCGCCGAGCAGTACTTC. As protein: CASSLGGAEQYF.

V usage is TRBV9 and J usage is TRBJ1-5; possible D gene TRBD1, 5 bases. The V end was cut by 3 bases, the J end by 0 bases, with 7 bases between. Germline-derived CDR1 and CDR2 are SGDLS and YYNGEE. The length of the CDR3 is 14 residues. CDR3 nucleotides: TGTGCCAGCAGCGAGGGGAATAGCAATCAGCCCCAGCATTTT. This encodes CASSEGNSNQPQHF.

This chain connects TRBV5-1 to TRBJ2-5, with D maybe TRBD2 (7 bases). This CDR3 is 15 amino acids long. V shed 0 bases and J shed 5 bases, with 14 bases lying between them. Per the germline V gene, CDR1 is SGHRS and CDR2 is YFSETQ. The CDR3: CASSLDRGAGETQYF. The CDR3 nucleotides read TGCGCCAGCAGCTTGGATCGGGGGGCAGGGGAGACCCAGTACTTC.

This clone has a single count. The rearrangement links TRBV9 to TRBJ1-4; 7 bases align to TRBD1. V lost 1 base and J lost 4; bases outside the gene matches: 4. The CDR3 contains 15 residues. Germline CDR1 SGDLS, CDR2 YYNGEE. The CDR3, as DNA: TGTGCCAGCAGCGTATCCGGGACAGTTAATGAAAAACTGTTTTTT. It codes for CASSVSGTVNEKLFF.

CDR3 coding DNA: TGTGCCAGTAGGCAGGGCCACGAGCAGTACTTC. It is translated as CASRQGHEQYF. The chain is built from TRBV19 and TRBJ2-7, with D tentatively TRBD1 (5 bases). The V gene lost 6 bases and the J gene lost 5 bases, with 8 bases spanning the gap. CDR1 is LNHDA and CDR2 is SQIVND in the germline V gene (reference sequence). The CDR3 has 11 residues.

This clone was recorded once. CDR3 DNA: TGTGCCAGCAGTTCGGGACAGGGGGCCGGGGAGCTGTTTTTT. Translating it yields CASSSGQGAGELFF. The rearrangement joins TRBV27 to TRBJ2-2, with 11 bases matching TRBD1. This CDR3 is 14 amino acids long. V lost 4 bases to trimming and J lost 6 bases; unmatched junction nucleotides: 1. Germline V gene lookup returns CDR1 MNHEY and CDR2 SMNVEV (reference sequence).

The rearrangement joins TRBV5-1 to TRBJ2-3; TRBD1 matches at 7 bases. V dropped 4 bases and J dropped 2; count of bases not matched to a gene: 4. The CDR3 runs 14 residues. Germline-derived CDR1 and CDR2 are SGHRS and YFSETQ. The CDR3: CASSTGQNTDTQYF. Here the CDR3 DNA reads TGCGCCAGCAGCACGGGACAGAACACAGATACGCAGTATTTT.

This clone has just one count. The V gene is TRBV19, the J gene TRBJ2-6; D gene uncertain. The CDR3 runs to 15 residues. Trimming took off 7 bases at V and 0 bases at J, with 10 bases between the two ends. The germline V gene encodes CDR1 LNHDA and CDR2 SQIVND (reference sequence). The CDR3 DNA reads as TGTGCCAGTAATCACGACTCCTCTGGGGCCAACGTCCTGACTTTC. Protein sequence: CASNHDSSGANVLTF. The entire variable domain, with the rest obtained from reference TRBV19 and TRBJ2-6, is as follows: DGGITQSPKYLFRKEGQNVTLSCEQNLNHDAMYWYRQDPGQGLRLIYYSQIVNDFQKGDIAEGYSVSREKKESFPLTVTSAQKNPTAFYLCASNHDSSGANVLTFGAGSRLTVL.

J is TRBJ1-1 and V is TRBV7-9, with unresolved D. There are 11 residues in the CDR3. CDR1 and CDR2 from the germline V gene are SEHNR and FQNEAQ (reference sequence). V lost 2 bases, J lost 5 bases, and 3 bases lay in between. Here the CDR3 DNA reads TGTGCCAGCAGCTTATTAACTGAAGCTTTCTTT. It is translated as CASSLLTEAFF.

The rearrangement links TRBV7-2 to TRBJ1-5; 8 bases are a match to TRBD1. Losses at the gene ends were 2 bases for V and 4 bases for J; bases not matched to a gene: 4. From germline, CDR1 is SGHTA and CDR2 FQGNSA. This CDR3 spans 15 amino acids. CDR3 loop: CASSLRTGGNQPQHF. CDR3 bases: TGTGCCAGCAGCTTACGAACAGGGGGGAATCAGCCCCAGCATTTT.

The chain links TRBV4-1 to TRBJ2-5, with a weak D call TRBD2 (6 bases). CDR1 is MGHRA and CDR2 is YSYEKL in the germline V gene. V was clipped by 1 base and J by 5 bases, with 8 bases between them. The CDR3 extends over 13 amino acids. DNA for the CDR3: TGCGCCAGCAGCCAAGTTGGGGGGGAGACCCAGTACTTC. Translated: CASSQVGGETQYF.

V and J are TRBV7-2 and TRBJ1-6; 10 positions agree with TRBD1. With V trimmed by 3 bases and J by 8 bases, 7 bases remained unmatched. This CDR3 contains 16 residues. CDR1 and CDR2 from the germline V gene are SGHTA and FQGNSA. The CDR3 sequence: CASSFRLTGGDSPLHF. For the CDR3, the DNA is TGTGCCAGCAGCTTCCGCCTGACAGGGGGCGATTCACCCCTCCACTTT.

The genes are TRBV4-1 and TRBJ2-1; the D gene is possibly TRBD1 (5 bases). Germline loops: CDR1 MGHRA, CDR2 YSYEKL. CDR3 size: 16 residues. Trimming shortened V by 0 bases and J by 0 bases, and 9 bases separated the two germline ends. The CDR3 sequence: CASSQETQGSYNEQFF. In DNA form, the CDR3 reads TGCGCCAGCAGCCAAGAAACTCAGGGCTCCTACAATGAGCAGTTCTTC.

This clone has more than one count but fewer than ten. V and J are TRBV4-1 and TRBJ2-1, with TRBD1 matching over 10 bases. V shed 1 base, J shed 4 bases, and the junction held 13 bases outside the gene matches. Germline values: CDR1 MGHRA, CDR2 YSYEKL. The CDR3 is made up of 19 amino acids. CDR3 nucleotides: TGCGCCAGCAGCCAAGGCAACGGTTTCGGGACAGGGGAGTACAATGAGCAGTTCTTC. As protein: CASSQGNGFGTGEYNEQFF.